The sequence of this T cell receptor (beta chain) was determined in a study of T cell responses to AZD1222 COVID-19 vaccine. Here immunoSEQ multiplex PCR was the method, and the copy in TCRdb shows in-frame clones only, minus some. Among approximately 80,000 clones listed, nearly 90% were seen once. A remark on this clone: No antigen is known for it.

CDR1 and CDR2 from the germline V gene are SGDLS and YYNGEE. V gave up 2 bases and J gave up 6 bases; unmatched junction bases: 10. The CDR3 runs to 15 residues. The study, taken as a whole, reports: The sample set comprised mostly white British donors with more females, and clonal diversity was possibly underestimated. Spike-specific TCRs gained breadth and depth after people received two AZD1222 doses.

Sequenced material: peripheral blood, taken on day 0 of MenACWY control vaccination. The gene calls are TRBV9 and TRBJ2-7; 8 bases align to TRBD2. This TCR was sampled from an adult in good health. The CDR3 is CASSVSGGATLEQYF. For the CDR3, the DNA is TGTGCCAGCAGCGTGTCCGGGGGGGCGACTCTCGAGCAGTACTTC.